This TCR beta chain was sequenced in a study of Ad26.COV2.S vaccination and SARS-CoV-2 variants. Findings and limits, study-wide: Reportedly, after vaccination the spike-specific CD8+ and CD4+ T cell responses displayed substantial breadth.

Trimming cost V 0 bases and J 3 bases, with 8 bases left between them. The CDR3 spans 13 residues. Per germline, CDR1 GTSNPN and CDR2 SVGIG (reference sequence). Libraries were prepared by immunoSEQ multiplex PCR; TCRdb keeps only in-frame clonotypes and omits some of them. In the table there are approximately 280,000 clones, about 90% of which are singletons. Worth noting for this clone: Antigen unknown.

Indicated treatment: roughly 18 received Ad26.COV2.S at low or high dose, single or two shots; about 5 received placebo; per-sample allocation not given. On day 63 after the first injection, vaccine and placebo recipients gave samples. Source: peripheral blood, taken in a trial of Ad26.COV2.S vaccine versus placebo. The chain is built from TRBV30 and TRBJ2-5; D is possibly TRBD1 (6 bases). This TCR came from a person between 18 and 60 years old who received the Ad26.COV2.S COVID-19 vaccine or a placebo. CDR3 DNA sequence: TGTGCCTGGAGTGTAGGGGGTAAAGAGACCCAGTACTTC. Amino acids: CAWSVGGKETQYF.